Following are 28 T cell receptor beta chains from one sample sequenced in a study of T cell responses to AZD1222 COVID-19 vaccine. Repertoires were generated with immunoSEQ multiplex PCR, while TCRdb's copy carries only in-frame clones and drops some. The table shows over 120,000 clones, with 85% to 90% occurring only once. Sequenced material: peripheral blood, taken on day 0 of AZD1222 vaccination. Every receptor here comes from an adult in good health.

The chain combines TRBV18 with TRBJ1-5, with a tentative D call TRBD1 (6 bases). With 3 bases removed from V and 7 bases from J, the gap between germline ends came to 10 bases. The germline CDR1 and CDR2 sequences are KGHSH and LQKENI. The CDR3 sequence is 13 residues long. The CDR3 loop reads CASSPTGQQPQHF. CDR3 DNA: TGTGCCAGCTCACCTACAGGGCAACAGCCCCAGCATTTT.

CDR3 loop: CASSEGVRNYGYTF. DNA of the CDR3: TGTGCCAGCAGTGAGGGGGTTAGGAACTATGGCTACACCTTC. The genes are TRBV2 and TRBJ1-2; possibly TRBD1 for D (5 bases). The CDR3 extends over 14 amino acids. V shed 3 bases and J shed 2 bases, with 10 bases lying between them. Germline CDR1 is SNHLY and CDR2 is FYNNEI.

This chain connects TRBV30 to TRBJ2-3; TRBD2 is a possible D gene (6 bases). The length of the CDR3 is 17 residues. CDR1 and CDR2 (germline): GTSNPN, SVGIG (reference sequence). V lost 4 bases and J lost 0, with 20 bases in between. CDR3 sequence (DNA): TGTGCCTGGACCGACCCGGGACTCCCAGCCAGCACAGATACGCAGTATTTT. Protein: CAWTDPGLPASTDTQYF.

A note on this clone: A read error may produce the germline difference seen at one junction end. The rearrangement links TRBV6-6 to TRBJ1-1; D not resolved. Germline CDR1 MNHNY, CDR2 SVGAGI (reference sequence). This CDR3 is built from 12 residues. The CDR3 sequence: CAATGAMWGAFF. CDR3 sequence (DNA): TGCGCAGCCACCGGCGCCATGTGGGGAGCTTTCTTT.

The rearrangement links TRBV2 to TRBJ1-2, with D perhaps TRBD1 (5 bases). The CDR3 has 12 amino acids. Germline-derived CDR1 and CDR2 are SNHLY and FYNNEI. V lost 4 bases to trimming and J lost 8 bases, with 11 bases between them. For the CDR3, the DNA is TGTGCCAGCAGTGGAGGGGCGGAGGGCTACACCTTC. Translation: CASSGGAEGYTF.

The chain is built from TRBV29-1 and TRBJ1-4, with unresolved D. Per the germline V gene, CDR1 is SQVTM and CDR2 is ANQGSEA. This CDR3 spans 15 amino acids. Trimming pared 8 bases from V and 8 bases from J, leaving 24 bases between. CDR3 in amino acids: CSPRSGDIEREKLFF. Here the CDR3 DNA reads TGCAGCCCCCGAAGTGGAGACATCGAGCGGGAAAAACTGTTTTTT.

V and J are TRBV5-1 and TRBJ1-1, with D hard to call. From germline, CDR1 is SGHRS and CDR2 YFSETQ. Trimming took 4 bases from V and 3 from J, leaving 13 bases between them. The CDR3 length is 14 residues. CDR3 sequence reads: CASSPSWSDTEAFF. The CDR3 DNA sequence: TGCGCCAGCAGCCCGAGTTGGTCCGACACTGAAGCTTTCTTT.

The rearrangement joins TRBV5-5 to TRBJ2-1, with 11 bases aligning to TRBD2. The CDR3 runs 17 residues. The V gene end was trimmed by 4 bases and the J gene end by 0 bases; junction bases not matched to a gene: 6. Germline V gives CDR1 SGHKS, CDR2 YYEKEE (reference sequence). CDR3 sequence: CASSRLAGSSSYNEQFF. CDR3 bases: TGTGCCAGCAGCCGACTAGCGGGGAGCAGCTCCTACAATGAGCAGTTCTTC. Using reference TRBV5-5 and TRBJ2-1 for the parts outside the CDR3, the full variable domain is DAGVTQSPTHLIKTRGQQVTLRCSPISGHKSVSWYQQVLGQGPQFIFQYYEKEERGRGNFPDRFSARQFPNYSSELNVNALLLGDSALYLCASSRLAGSSSYNEQFFGPGTRLTVL.

The genes are TRBV4-1 and TRBJ2-1; 7 bases agree with TRBD2. J gave up 4 bases and V 1 base, and 13 bases lay outside the gene matches. Germline V gives CDR1 MGHRA, CDR2 YSYEKL. This CDR3 spans 18 amino acids. In nucleotides, the CDR3 is TGCGCCAGCAGCCAAGCTGGAGCGGGGAAAGGGAGGTACAATGAGCAGTTCTTC. Translation: CASSQAGAGKGRYNEQFF.

The chain joins TRBV5-1 to TRBJ2-5, with a weak D call TRBD2 (5 bases). Germline CDR1 is SGHRS and CDR2 is YFSETQ. The CDR3 has 15 amino acids. Trimming took 3 bases from V and 5 from J, leaving 17 bases between them. CDR3 loop: CASSYGSPGMETQYF. DNA of the CDR3: TGCGCCAGCAGCTACGGTTCTCCGGGGATGGAGACCCAGTACTTC.

The V and J genes are TRBV5-1 and TRBJ1-1; no clear D gene. CDR3 size: 15 residues. The germline V gene encodes CDR1 SGHRS and CDR2 YFSETQ. V lost 0 bases and J 4 bases, leaving 13 bases between the germline ends. The DNA for the CDR3 is TGCGCCAGCAGCTTGGCCCGGGGAGAGGGCACTGAAGCTTTCTTT. Encoded protein: CASSLARGEGTEAFF.

V gene TRBV30 combines with J gene TRBJ2-7; TRBD2 matches 12 bases. The CDR3 has 15 amino acids. Losses at the gene ends were 3 bases for V and 5 bases for J; bases not matched to a gene: 8. Looked up from germline, CDR1 is GTSNPN and CDR2 is SVGIG (reference sequence). For the CDR3, the DNA is TGTGCCTGGAGAAGACTAGCGGGAGTCAAGGACGAGCAGTACTTC. It is translated as CAWRRLAGVKDEQYF.

This clone was detected once. This CDR3 is CASSKKQKPGPINYGYTF. CDR3 bases: TGTGCCAGCAGCAAAAAGCAAAAACCGGGACCAATTAACTATGGCTACACCTTC. The V gene is TRBV21-1, the J gene TRBJ1-2. TRBV21-1 is described as a pseudogene. The CDR3 is 18 residues long.

The CDR3 DNA is TGTGCCAGCAGTCAGACTACAGGGCCTCTCCACGAGCAGTACTTC. Its translation is CASSQTTGPLHEQYF. The genes are TRBV7-2 and TRBJ2-7; perhaps TRBD1 as D (6 bases). CDR1 and CDR2 (germline): SGHTA, FQGNSA. The CDR3 sequence is 15 residues long. Trimming cost V 6 bases and J 5 bases, with 20 bases left between them.

This chain connects TRBV7-9 to TRBJ1-4, with 8 positions matching TRBD1. V lost 5 bases and J lost 8; bases outside the gene matches: 7. CDR1 is SEHNR, CDR2 FQNEAQ, per germline (reference sequence). The CDR3 covers 14 residues. CDR3 sequence reads: CASSIGTGLEKLFF. The DNA of the CDR3 is TGTGCCAGCAGCATCGGGACAGGATTGGAAAAACTGTTTTTT.

The rearrangement links TRBV19 to TRBJ1-5, with TRBD1 identical over 8 bases. Germline CDR1 LNHDA, CDR2 SQIVND (reference sequence). This CDR3 is 15 amino acids long. V trimming: 1 base; J trimming: 4 bases; junction bases outside the gene matches: 3. The CDR3: CASSIGRTGNQPQHF. The CDR3 DNA is TGTGCCAGTAGTATAGGGAGGACAGGGAATCAGCCCCAGCATTTT. Filled out from reference TRBV19 and TRBJ1-5, the complete variable domain reads DGGITQSPKYLFRKEGQNVTLSCEQNLNHDAMYWYRQDPGQGLRLIYYSQIVNDFQKGDIAEGYSVSREKKESFPLTVTSAQKNPTAFYLCASSIGRTGNQPQHFGDGTRLSIL.

This chain joins TRBV6-1 and TRBJ1-1; possible D gene TRBD1, 5 bases. Trimming stripped 1 base from V and 4 bases from J, with 7 bases between. Germline-derived CDR1 and CDR2 are MNHNS and SASEGT. The CDR3 is 13 residues long. The CDR3 DNA sequence: TGTGCCAGCAGTGAAGGGGGGGTCACTGAAGCTTTCTTT. Amino acids: CASSEGGVTEAFF.

This sequence joins TRBV7-3 and TRBJ2-7; 8 nucleotides agree with TRBD2. Germline CDR1 and CDR2: SGHTA and FQGTGA. Trimming took 4 bases from V and 4 from J; bases not matched to a gene: 6. This CDR3 contains 14 residues. The CDR3 sequence: CASSSSGRIYEQYF. CDR3 nucleotides: TGTGCCAGCAGCTCCAGCGGGAGAATTTACGAGCAGTACTTC.

The chain recombines TRBV5-1 with TRBJ1-1, with unresolved D. The CDR3 runs 15 residues. The ends were cut back, 3 bases at V and 1 base at J, with 13 bases in the middle. Germline-derived CDR1 and CDR2 are SGHRS and YFSETQ. The CDR3 sequence is CASSSGPKGNTEAFF. CDR3 nucleotides: TGCGCCAGCAGCTCCGGTCCGAAGGGGAACACTGAAGCTTTCTTT.

This clone was counted a single time. The chain couples TRBV5-6 to TRBJ1-2; D is ambiguous. The CDR3 is 12 residues long. V lost 1 base and J lost 3, with 4 bases in between. The germline V gene encodes CDR1 SGHDT and CDR2 YYEEEE. CDR3 DNA sequence: TGTGCCAGCAGCTTGACAGACTATGGCTACACCTTC. Translation: CASSLTDYGYTF. Full variable domain (remainder filled in from reference TRBV5-6 and TRBJ1-2): DAGVTQSPTHLIKTRGQQVTLRCSPKSGHDTVSWYQQALGQGPQFIFQYYEEEERQRGNFPDRFSGHQFPNYSSELNVNALLLGDSALYLCASSLTDYGYTFGSGTRLTVV.

In this sample, this clone turned up once. The rearrangement links TRBV27 to TRBJ1-6; D possibly corresponds to TRBD1 (5 bases). Looked up from germline, CDR1 is MNHEY and CDR2 is SMNVEV (reference sequence). CDR3 length equals 16 residues. The V end was cut by 2 bases, the J end by 0 bases, with 8 bases between. The CDR3 here is CASSLIGASYNSPLHF. In DNA form, the CDR3 reads TGTGCCAGCAGTTTAATTGGGGCCTCCTATAATTCACCCCTCCACTTT.

V usage is TRBV10-2 and J usage is TRBJ1-6, with a possible D match to TRBD1 (6 bases). The CDR3 sequence is 15 residues long. The germline CDR1 and CDR2 sequences are WSHSY and SAAADI. Deletions cut 8 bases from V and 6 bases from J, with 17 bases between. The CDR3 DNA follows: TGCGCCAGCCTTCCGGGGGGCCGGAGTAATTCACCCCTCCACTTT. It yields the protein CASLPGGRSNSPLHF.

The chain carries TRBV6-6 and TRBJ2-3; TRBD1 matches 9 bases. The CDR3 runs to 14 residues. Trimming cost V 8 bases and J 2 bases; bases outside gene matches: 5. CDR1 is MNHNY, CDR2 SVGAGI, per germline (reference sequence). For the CDR3, the DNA is TGTGCCAGCCGGACAGGGGCATACACAGATACGCAGTATTTT. It is translated as CASRTGAYTDTQYF.

This clone was seen just once. The gene calls are TRBV7-2 and TRBJ1-6; maybe TRBD1 (6 bases). V shed 8 bases and J shed 10 bases, with 9 bases lying between them. In germline, CDR1 is SGHTA, CDR2 FQGNSA. This CDR3 is 11 amino acids long. In DNA form, the CDR3 reads TGTGCCAGCCAAGGGGGATCACCCCTCCACTTT. Encoded protein: CASQGGSPLHF.

The CDR3 coding sequence is TGTGCCAGCAGCCAACTGGGGGGCTCCTACAATGAGCAGTTCTTC. Translated, it gives CASSQLGGSYNEQFF. The gene calls are TRBV3-1 (or the pseudogene TRBV3-2) and TRBJ2-1; tentatively, D is TRBD2 (6 bases). CDR1 is LGHDT and CDR2 is YNNKEL in the germline V gene (reference sequence). This CDR3 spans 15 amino acids. The V gene lost 2 bases and the J gene lost 0 bases, with 8 bases spanning the gap.

The rearrangement links TRBV9 to TRBJ1-1, with D tentatively TRBD1 (5 bases). V gave up 0 bases and J gave up 1 base, with 7 bases separating them. Germline assignment: CDR1 SGDLS and CDR2 YYNGEE. This CDR3 has 14 residues. The CDR3 reads CASSVGQPNTEAFF. The CDR3 region has the DNA TGTGCCAGCAGCGTAGGACAGCCGAACACTGAAGCTTTCTTT.

The gene calls are TRBV5-4 and TRBJ1-2; possibly TRBD1 for D (6 bases). The CDR3 spans 16 residues. The ends were cut back, 0 bases at V and 2 bases at J, with 14 bases in the middle. In germline, CDR1 is SGHNT, CDR2 YYREEE (reference sequence). CDR3 residues: CASSLAQQGRNYGYTF. The CDR3 nucleotides are TGTGCCAGCAGCTTGGCCCAACAGGGCCGAAACTATGGCTACACCTTC.

This clone was recorded once. The chain combines TRBV19 with TRBJ2-7; D gene unclear. CDR3 length: 10 residues. CDR1 is LNHDA and CDR2 is SQIVND in the germline V gene (reference sequence). Trimming took 8 bases from V and 6 from J, leaving 8 bases between them. CDR3 sequence (DNA): TGTGCCAGTTTGAAGGGCGAGCAGTACTTC. This gives the protein CASLKGEQYF.